The clone carrying this T cell receptor (beta chain) was picked up many times. The target antigen is unknown. One entry per CDR3 protein results from TCRdb running MiXCR on the reads. In the table there are around 530,000 distinct CDR3 sequences, 15% to 20% of which are singletons. This specimen comes from a study of T cell repertoires in cytomegalovirus infection. Overall study context: Public TCR beta signatures were indicative of both CMV infection and a matching HLA type.

Trimming pared 5 bases from V and 3 bases from J, leaving 8 bases between. There are 13 residues in the CDR3. Germline lookup yields CDR1 SEHNR and CDR2 FQNEAQ (reference sequence). Findings of the study overall: Ex vivo, HLA-C-restricted CMV-specific TCR beta clonotypes prevailed over the rest of the response. Accumulated public TCR beta family frequency recognized individuals carrying CMV together with the relevant HLA.

V and J are TRBV7-9 and TRBJ2-4; D remains ambiguous. The sequence was collected from a human donor in good health (CMV status not recorded). Some clones in this sample may be carry-over from other donors' samples. The material sequenced was CD8+ T cells from PBMCs. The DNA of the CDR3 is TGTGCCAGCAGCGATGGTAGCAAAAACATTCAGTACTTC. Translated: CASSDGSKNIQYF.